This T cell receptor beta chain was retrieved from a study of T-cell memory formation after mild COVID-19. Background on the study: For the most part, TCR clusters were specific to one donor.

CDR3 length equals 16 residues. V shed 2 bases and J shed 4 bases, with 17 bases lying between them. A single record per CDR3 protein comes from TCRdb applying MiXCR to the 5' RACE reads. The data show roughly 400,000 distinct CDR3 sequences, about 24% seen once. Findings and limits, study-wide: For contracting clones, CD4+ ones sat mainly in CM and EM, CD8+ in EMRA. Unconfirmed was the SARS-CoV-2 specificity of second-wave clones that peaked on day 37.

Points on this clonotype: Its cognate antigen is unknown.

Sequencing input: PBMCs or a T cell subset sorted from them (not recorded which). The rearrangement joins TRBV12-3 or TRBV12-4 to TRBJ1-2; maybe TRBD1 (5 bases). This sequence was found in an adult woman who had mild COVID-19 (a few samples of this study predate the infection). Cell type and time point are not known. CDR3 protein: CASSLRSAGGSYGYTF. CDR3 DNA sequence: TGTGCCAGCAGTTTAAGGTCCGCTGGGGGGTCCTATGGCTACACCTTC.